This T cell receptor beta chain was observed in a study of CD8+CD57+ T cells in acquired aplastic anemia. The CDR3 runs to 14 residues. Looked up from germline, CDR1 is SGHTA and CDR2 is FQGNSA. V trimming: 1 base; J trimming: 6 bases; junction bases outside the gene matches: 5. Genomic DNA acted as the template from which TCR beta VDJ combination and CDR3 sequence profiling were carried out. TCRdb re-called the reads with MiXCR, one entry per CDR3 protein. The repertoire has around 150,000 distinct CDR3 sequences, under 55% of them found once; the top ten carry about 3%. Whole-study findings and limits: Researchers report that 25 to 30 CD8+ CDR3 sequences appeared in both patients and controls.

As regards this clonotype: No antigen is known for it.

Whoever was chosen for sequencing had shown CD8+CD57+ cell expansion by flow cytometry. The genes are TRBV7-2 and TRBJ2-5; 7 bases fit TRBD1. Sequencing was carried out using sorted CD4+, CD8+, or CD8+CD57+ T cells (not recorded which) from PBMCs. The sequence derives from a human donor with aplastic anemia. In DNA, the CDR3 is TGTGCCAGCAGCTTAGGAAGGACAGGAAAGACCCAGTACTTC. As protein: CASSLGRTGKTQYF.